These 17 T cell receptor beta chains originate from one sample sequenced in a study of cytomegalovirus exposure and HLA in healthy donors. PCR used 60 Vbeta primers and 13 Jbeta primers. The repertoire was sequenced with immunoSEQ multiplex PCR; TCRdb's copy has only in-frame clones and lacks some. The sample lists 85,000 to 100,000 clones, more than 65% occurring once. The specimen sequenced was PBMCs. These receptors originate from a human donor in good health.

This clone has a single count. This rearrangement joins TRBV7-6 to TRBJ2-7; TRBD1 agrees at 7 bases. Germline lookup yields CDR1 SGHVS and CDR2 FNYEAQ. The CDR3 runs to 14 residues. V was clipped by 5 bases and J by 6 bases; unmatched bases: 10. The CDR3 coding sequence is TGTGCCAGCAGCCAGGGGGTGGCGATAACCGAGCAGTACTTC. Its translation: CASSQGVAITEQYF.

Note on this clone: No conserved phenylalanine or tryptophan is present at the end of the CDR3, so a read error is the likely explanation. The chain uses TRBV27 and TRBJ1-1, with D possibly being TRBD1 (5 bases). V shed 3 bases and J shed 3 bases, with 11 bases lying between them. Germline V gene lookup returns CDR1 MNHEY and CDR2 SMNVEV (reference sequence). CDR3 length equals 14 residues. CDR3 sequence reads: CASSFQGGYTEAFL. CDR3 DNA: TGTGCCAGCAGTTTTCAGGGAGGGTACACTGAAGCTTTCCTT.

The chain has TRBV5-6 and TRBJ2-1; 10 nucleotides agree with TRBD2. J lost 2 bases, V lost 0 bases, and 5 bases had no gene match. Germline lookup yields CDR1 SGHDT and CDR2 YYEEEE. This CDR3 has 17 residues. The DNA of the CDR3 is TGTGCCAGCAGCTTGGCAGCGGGAGGGAGAGCCTACAATGAGCAGTTCTTC. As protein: CASSLAAGGRAYNEQFF.

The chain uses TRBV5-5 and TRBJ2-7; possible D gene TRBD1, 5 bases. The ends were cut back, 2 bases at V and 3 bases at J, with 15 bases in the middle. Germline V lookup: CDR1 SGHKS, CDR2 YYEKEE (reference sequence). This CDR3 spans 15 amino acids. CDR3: CASSFGTGFYYEQYF. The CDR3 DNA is TGTGCCAGCAGCTTTGGTACAGGTTTTTACTACGAGCAGTACTTC.

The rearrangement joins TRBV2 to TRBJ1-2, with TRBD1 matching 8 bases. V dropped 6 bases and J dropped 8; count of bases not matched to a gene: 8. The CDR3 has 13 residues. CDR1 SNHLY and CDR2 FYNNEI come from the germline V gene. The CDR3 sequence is CASRDRGSWGYTF. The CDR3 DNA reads TGTGCCAGCAGAGACAGGGGCTCCTGGGGCTACACCTTC.

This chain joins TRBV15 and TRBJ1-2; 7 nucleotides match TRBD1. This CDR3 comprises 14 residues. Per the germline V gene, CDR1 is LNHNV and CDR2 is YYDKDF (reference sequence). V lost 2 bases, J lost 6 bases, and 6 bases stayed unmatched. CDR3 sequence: CATSRRDREDGYTF. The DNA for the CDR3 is TGTGCCACCAGCAGACGAGACAGGGAGGATGGCTACACCTTC.

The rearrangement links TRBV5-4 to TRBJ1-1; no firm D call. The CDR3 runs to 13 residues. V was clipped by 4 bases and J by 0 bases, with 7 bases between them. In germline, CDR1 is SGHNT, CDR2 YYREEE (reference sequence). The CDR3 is CASSPFMNTEAFF. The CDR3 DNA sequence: TGTGCCAGCAGCCCTTTTATGAACACTGAAGCTTTCTTT.

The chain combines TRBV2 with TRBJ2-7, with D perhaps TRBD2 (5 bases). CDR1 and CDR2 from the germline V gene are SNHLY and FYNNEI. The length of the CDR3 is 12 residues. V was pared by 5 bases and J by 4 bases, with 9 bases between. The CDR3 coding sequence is TGTGCCAGCAGTCTGGAGGATTACGAGCAGTACTTC. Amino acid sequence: CASSLEDYEQYF.

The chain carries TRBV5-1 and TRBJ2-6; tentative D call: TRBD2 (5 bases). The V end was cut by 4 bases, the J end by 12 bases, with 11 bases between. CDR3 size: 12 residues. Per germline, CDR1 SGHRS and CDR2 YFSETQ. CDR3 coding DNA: TGCGCCAGCAGCCTGAGCGCGGGCGTCCTGACTTTC. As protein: CASSLSAGVLTF. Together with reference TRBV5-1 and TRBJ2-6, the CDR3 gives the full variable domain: KAGVTQTPRYLIKTRGQQVTLSCSPISGHRSVSWYQQTPGQGLQFLFEYFSETQRNKGNFPGRFSGRQFSNSRSEMNVSTLELGDSALYLCASSLSAGVLTFGAGSRLTVL.

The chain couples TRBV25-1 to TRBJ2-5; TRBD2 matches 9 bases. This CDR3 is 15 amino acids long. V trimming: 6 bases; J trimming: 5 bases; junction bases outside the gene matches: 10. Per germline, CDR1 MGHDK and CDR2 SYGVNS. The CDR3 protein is CASRSGTSKGETQYF. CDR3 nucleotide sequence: TGTGCCAGCAGGTCCGGGACTAGCAAAGGGGAGACCCAGTACTTC.

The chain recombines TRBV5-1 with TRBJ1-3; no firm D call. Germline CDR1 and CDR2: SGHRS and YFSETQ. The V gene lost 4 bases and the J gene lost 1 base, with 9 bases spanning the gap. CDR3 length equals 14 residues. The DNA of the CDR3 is TGCGCCAGCAGCCTCACTCGATCTGGAAACACCATATATTTT. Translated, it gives CASSLTRSGNTIYF.

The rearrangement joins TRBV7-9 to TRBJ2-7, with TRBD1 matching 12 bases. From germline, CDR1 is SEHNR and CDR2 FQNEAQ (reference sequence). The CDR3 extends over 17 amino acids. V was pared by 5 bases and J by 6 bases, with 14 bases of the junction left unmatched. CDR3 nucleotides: TGTGCCAGCAGCCGACCTAAATGGGACAGGGGGCCCCGCGAGCAGTACTTC. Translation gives CASSRPKWDRGPREQYF.

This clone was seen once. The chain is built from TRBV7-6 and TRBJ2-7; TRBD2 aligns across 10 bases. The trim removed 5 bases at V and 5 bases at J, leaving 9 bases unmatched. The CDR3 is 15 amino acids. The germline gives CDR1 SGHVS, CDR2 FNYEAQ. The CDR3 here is CASSVTSGKFHEQYF. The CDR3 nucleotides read TGTGCCAGCAGCGTAACTAGCGGGAAGTTCCACGAGCAGTACTTC.

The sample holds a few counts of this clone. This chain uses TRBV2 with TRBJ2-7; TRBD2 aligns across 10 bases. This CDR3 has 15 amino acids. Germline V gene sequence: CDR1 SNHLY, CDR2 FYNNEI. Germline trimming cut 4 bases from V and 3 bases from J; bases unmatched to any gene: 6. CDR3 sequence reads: CASSVLAGFDYEQYF. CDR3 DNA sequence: TGTGCCAGCAGTGTACTAGCGGGATTCGACTACGAGCAGTACTTC.

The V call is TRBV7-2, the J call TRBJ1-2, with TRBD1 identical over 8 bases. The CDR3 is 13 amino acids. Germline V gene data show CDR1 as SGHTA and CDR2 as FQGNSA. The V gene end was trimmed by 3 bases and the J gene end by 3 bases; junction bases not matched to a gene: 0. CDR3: CASSLDRDYGYTF. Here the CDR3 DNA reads TGTGCCAGCAGCTTGGACAGGGACTATGGCTACACCTTC.

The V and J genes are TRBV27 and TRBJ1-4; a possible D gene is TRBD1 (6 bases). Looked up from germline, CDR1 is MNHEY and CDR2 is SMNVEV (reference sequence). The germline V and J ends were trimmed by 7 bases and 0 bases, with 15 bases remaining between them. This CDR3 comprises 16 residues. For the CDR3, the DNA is TGTGCCAGCACCACAGGGCCTTACCCAACTAATGAAAAACTGTTTTTT. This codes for CASTTGPYPTNEKLFF.

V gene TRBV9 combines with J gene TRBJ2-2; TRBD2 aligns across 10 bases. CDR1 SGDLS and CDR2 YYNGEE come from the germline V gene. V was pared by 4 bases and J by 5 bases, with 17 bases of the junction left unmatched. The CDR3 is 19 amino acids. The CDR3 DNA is TGTGCCAGCAGCCCCGCAGCGGGAGGGCCAGGTGGGTCGACCGGGGAGCTGTTTTTT. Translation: CASSPAAGGPGGSTGELFF.